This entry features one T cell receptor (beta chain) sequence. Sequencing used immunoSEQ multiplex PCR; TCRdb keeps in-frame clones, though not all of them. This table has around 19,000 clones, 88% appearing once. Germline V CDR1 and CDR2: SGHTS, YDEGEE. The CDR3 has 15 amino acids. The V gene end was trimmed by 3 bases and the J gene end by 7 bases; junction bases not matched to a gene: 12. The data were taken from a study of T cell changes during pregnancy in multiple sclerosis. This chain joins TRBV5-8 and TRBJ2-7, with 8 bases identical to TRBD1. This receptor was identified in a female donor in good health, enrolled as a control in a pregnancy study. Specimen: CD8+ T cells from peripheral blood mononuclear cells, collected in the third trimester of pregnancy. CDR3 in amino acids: CASSSGTGTLWEQYF. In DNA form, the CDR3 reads TGTGCCAGCAGCTCGGGGACAGGAACTCTGTGGGAGCAGTACTTC.